This T cell receptor beta chain is drawn from a study of blood T cell repertoires in COVID-19. Across the whole study: The origin of the acute and convalescent COVID-19 samples was the United States, Italy and Spain. T cells, B-cell-depleted T cells, or PBMCs provided the cDNA or gDNA that served as material.

Patients from Seattle were sampled longitudinally, starting during active infection. From germline, CDR1 is ENHRY and CDR2 SYGVKD. The CDR3 runs 11 residues. Trimming pared 2 bases from V and 6 bases from J, leaving 5 bases between. This clone appeared a few times. Per the authors' pipeline: Amplifying reference gene primers gave estimates of nucleated cell counts. Assay: immunoSEQ multiplex PCR; the TCRdb copy retains only in-frame clones and omits some. The DNA gave D and trimming, while V, J and clone size come from that table. The table has some 360,000 clones, around 87% seen once. The receptor was isolated from a woman aged 55 to 70 with COVID-19, enrolled during active disease. The sample consisted of peripheral blood. The chain carries TRBV10-3 and TRBJ2-7; possible D gene TRBD1, 5 bases. CDR3 protein: CAISEGAEQYF. CDR3 DNA sequence: TGTGCCATCAGTGAGGGGGCCGAGCAGTACTTC.